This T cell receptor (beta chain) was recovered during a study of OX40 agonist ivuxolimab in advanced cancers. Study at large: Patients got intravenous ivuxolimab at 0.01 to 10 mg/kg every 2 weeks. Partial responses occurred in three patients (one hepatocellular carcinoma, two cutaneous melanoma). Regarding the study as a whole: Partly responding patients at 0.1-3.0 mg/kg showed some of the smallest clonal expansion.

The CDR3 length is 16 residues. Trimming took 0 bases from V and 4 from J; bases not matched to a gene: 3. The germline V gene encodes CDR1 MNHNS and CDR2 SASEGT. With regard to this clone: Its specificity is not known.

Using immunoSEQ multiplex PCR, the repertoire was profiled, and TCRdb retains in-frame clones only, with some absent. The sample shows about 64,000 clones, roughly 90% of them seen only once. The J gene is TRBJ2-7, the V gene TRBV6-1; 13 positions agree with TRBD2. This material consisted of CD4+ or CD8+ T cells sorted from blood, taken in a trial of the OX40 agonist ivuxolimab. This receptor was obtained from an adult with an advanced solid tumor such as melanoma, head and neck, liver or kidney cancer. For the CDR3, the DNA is TGTGCCAGCAGTGAAGCCTGGACTAGCGGGAGATACGAGCAGTACTTC. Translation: CASSEAWTSGRYEQYF.